This record concerns one TCR beta chain sequence. Its antigen remains unknown. CDR3 size: 14 residues. V trimming: 6 bases; J trimming: 7 bases; junction bases outside the gene matches: 9. CDR1 SGHTA and CDR2 FQGTGA come from the germline V gene. The source of the sample is a study of cytomegalovirus exposure and HLA in healthy donors. General observations from the study: It was around 160 TCR beta chains that were listed as cytomegalovirus-associated. In a later analysis, CMV-associated beta chains were mostly HLA-associated, it appeared.

Both 60 Vbeta primers and 13 Jbeta primers went into the PCR. Assay used: immunoSEQ multiplex PCR; TCRdb lists only in-frame clones, some missing. This table holds under 150,000 clones, 83% found once. The genes are TRBV7-3 and TRBJ2-4, with TRBD2 identical over 7 bases. The TCR was taken from a man aged 40-50 years in good health and CMV-seronegative. The sequencing input was PBMCs. This CDR3 is CASSRGGGTNIQYF. The DNA of the CDR3 is TGTGCCAGCAGTCGCGGGGGTGGGACGAACATTCAGTACTTC. The full variable domain, completed using reference TRBV7-3 and TRBJ2-4, is GAGVSQTPSNKVTEKGKYVELRCDPISGHTALYWYRQSLGQGPEFLIYFQGTGAADDSGLPNDRFFAVRPEGSVSTLKIQRTERGDSAVYLCASSRGGGTNIQYFGAGTRLSVL.